This T cell receptor (beta chain) was obtained from a study of CD4 T cells in relation to SARS-CoV-2 and coronaviruses. With respect to this clone: Its antigen is undetermined.

Assay: immunoSEQ multiplex PCR; the TCRdb copy retains only in-frame clones and omits some. The sample yields approximately 40,000 clones, over 70% seen once. This clonotype was sampled from an adult with COVID-19. Sequencing input: memory CD4+ T cells from PBMCs, cultured in vitro.

DNA of the CDR3: TGTGCCAGCAGCCGTCTAGCGGAGGCGGGGTACAATGAGCAGTTCTTC. The encoded protein is CASSRLAEAGYNEQFF. The V call is TRBV11-1, the J call TRBJ2-1, with TRBD2 matching 7 bases. CDR1 is SGHAT, CDR2 FQDESV, per germline (reference sequence). The CDR3 is 16 residues long. V lost 5 bases and J lost 4; bases outside the gene matches: 11.